This T cell receptor beta chain was documented in a study of sequential checkpoint blockade in melanoma. Study summary: Both treatment sequences were followed by maintenance nivolumab.

As for treatment: randomized to nivolumab then ipilimumab (arm A) or the reverse (arm B). Patients had received no earlier DNA-damaging chemotherapy. Live CD3+CD8+ CD19− CD56− cells were sorted from PBMCs. This clone was picked up one time. TCRdb's copy holds only in-frame clones and misses some; the assay was immunoSEQ multiplex PCR. This sample has 15,000 to 20,000 clones, with roughly 66% found just once. This receptor was identified in a human donor with melanoma. The sample here was CD8+ T cells sorted from blood (inferred from file names), taken from a patient given nivolumab and ipilimumab in sequence.

CDR3 sequence reads: CASSLPGAVGTYEQYF. In DNA form, the CDR3 reads TGTGCCAGCAGCTTGCCTGGGGCGGTGGGGACCTACGAGCAGTACTTC. The genes are TRBV5-6 and TRBJ2-7, with D perhaps matching TRBD1 (5 bases). This CDR3 region has 16 residues. Trimming took 1 base from V and 2 from J, leaving 16 bases between them. CDR1 is SGHDT and CDR2 is YYEEEE in the germline V gene.